These T cell receptor beta chains were read from a single sample in a study of CD8 T cells in ankylosing spondylitis. From the 5' RACE reads, TCRdb called clonotypes with MiXCR, one entry per CDR3 protein. The sample has 250,000 to 350,000 distinct CDR3 sequences, more than 20% seen once. The sequenced material came from blood, either unsorted or a sorted T cell fraction (not recorded which). The receptors shown here come from a female donor with ankylosing spondylitis or in good health (not recorded which). Both conserved end residues are part of each CDR3. Fields, in order: CDR3 protein, V gene, clone size, CDR3 length, J gene. Only part of the rows carry a size: once, few, many, or a class if the clone is expanded.

CDR3: CASSPVTEGETQYF
V: TRBV18
size: few
length: 14
J: TRBJ2-5

CDR3: CAWSVGTGPYEQYF
V: TRBV30
size: many
length: 14
J: TRBJ2-7

CDR3: CASSVWDSIQETQYF
V: TRBV9
size: few
length: 15
J: TRBJ2-5

CDR3: CASSHPSNRGELFF
V: TRBV3-1
size: few
length: 14
J: TRBJ2-2

CDR3: CASGRGYEQYF
V: TRBV6-5
size: -
length: 11
J: TRBJ2-7

CDR3: CAISEGADKGSYNEQFF
V: TRBV10-3
size: many
length: 17
J: TRBJ2-1

CDR3: CATRPSGEVETQYF
V: TRBV10-3
size: once
length: 14
J: TRBJ2-5

CDR3: CASSPTSGSNNEQFF
V: TRBV28
size: many
length: 15
J: TRBJ2-1

CDR3: CASSLVVGNNYGYTF
V: TRBV7-2
size: few
length: 15
J: TRBJ1-2

CDR3: CAISAGEDEKLFF
V: TRBV10-3
size: many
length: 13
J: TRBJ1-4

CDR3: CASSERSSYEQYF
V: TRBV7-2
size: -
length: 13
J: TRBJ2-7

CDR3: CSAREVATYEQYF
V: TRBV20-1
size: -
length: 13
J: TRBJ2-7

CDR3: CASSRQYNEQFF
V: TRBV12-3/TRBV12-4
size: -
length: 12
J: TRBJ2-1

CDR3: CASTIGGWDTEAFF
V: TRBV12-3/TRBV12-4
size: -
length: 14
J: TRBJ1-1

CDR3: CASSQDRTSGRNKDEQFF
V: TRBV4-1
size: -
length: 18
J: TRBJ2-1

CDR3: CASSQGVGTEAFF
V: TRBV3-1
size: -
length: 13
J: TRBJ1-1

CDR3: CSAFTTGGASEQYF
V: TRBV29-1
size: -
length: 14
J: TRBJ2-7

CDR3: CATSRERGRSYEQYF
V: TRBV15
size: -
length: 15
J: TRBJ2-7

CDR3: CSAPASGRANRNNEQFF
V: TRBV20-1
size: few
length: 17
J: TRBJ2-1

CDR3: CASSGSGQGVVEQYF
V: TRBV25-1
size: -
length: 15
J: TRBJ2-7

CDR3: CSAGGGSPSYEQYF
V: TRBV20-1
size: few
length: 14
J: TRBJ2-7

CDR3: CASSLAGGLASYEQYF
V: TRBV5-1
size: -
length: 16
J: TRBJ2-7

CDR3: CASSLYEGRVGSLGAFF
V: TRBV12-3/TRBV12-4
size: -
length: 17
J: TRBJ1-1

CDR3: CASSMDLLGYNEQFF
V: TRBV19
size: -
length: 15
J: TRBJ2-1

CDR3: CASSLSPGLAAGEQFF
V: TRBV5-1
size: few
length: 16
J: TRBJ2-1

CDR3: CASSSRTGHGYTF
V: TRBV12-3/TRBV12-4
size: few
length: 13
J: TRBJ1-2

CDR3: CASSPPLAEIYNEQFF
V: TRBV18
size: few
length: 16
J: TRBJ2-1

CDR3: CASSRDRGGGYTF
V: TRBV5-1
size: -
length: 13
J: TRBJ1-2

CDR3: CASSLKSNGGFPSSGNTIYF
V: TRBV7-6
size: few
length: 20
J: TRBJ1-3

CDR3: CASSLERGGSHEQFF
V: TRBV7-2
size: -
length: 15
J: TRBJ2-1

CDR3: CATSDRRQGVNTGELFF
V: TRBV24-1
size: -
length: 17
J: TRBJ2-2

CDR3: CASSPSGSGDTQYF
V: TRBV28
size: -
length: 14
J: TRBJ2-3

CDR3: CASSYRTSGNNEQFF
V: TRBV11-2
size: few
length: 15
J: TRBJ2-1

CDR3: CSVEGQTGVGYTF
V: TRBV29-1
size: few
length: 13
J: TRBJ1-2

CDR3: CATSTGFRDGYTF
V: TRBV15
size: -
length: 13
J: TRBJ1-2

CDR3: CASSLPLTNEETQYF
V: TRBV5-1
size: -
length: 15
J: TRBJ2-5

CDR3: CAWSAATRNTEAFF
V: TRBV30
size: few
length: 14
J: TRBJ1-1

CDR3: CASSQEGGRVNTEAFF
V: TRBV4-3
size: few
length: 16
J: TRBJ1-1

CDR3: CASSLSGGINQPQHF
V: TRBV5-6
size: many
length: 15
J: TRBJ1-5

CDR3: CASRGVGELFF
V: TRBV7-6
size: -
length: 11
J: TRBJ2-2

CDR3: CASRRGYEQYF
V: TRBV12-3/TRBV12-4
size: few
length: 11
J: TRBJ2-7

CDR3: CATSRDRGTENEQFF
V: TRBV15
size: many
length: 15
J: TRBJ2-1

CDR3: CATGLNTGELFF
V: TRBV12-3/TRBV12-4
size: -
length: 12
J: TRBJ2-2

CDR3: CASRGTVGAYEQYF
V: TRBV6-2/TRBV6-3
size: few
length: 14
J: TRBJ2-7

CDR3: CSAGGDSSYEQYF
V: TRBV20-1
size: few
length: 13
J: TRBJ2-7

CDR3: CASSLTIGADTQYF
V: TRBV5-1
size: few
length: 14
J: TRBJ2-3

CDR3: CASSTRPIIWGYTF
V: TRBV6-2/TRBV6-3
size: few
length: 14
J: TRBJ1-2

CDR3: CASSLSSGPNTEAFF
V: TRBV5-1
size: -
length: 15
J: TRBJ1-1

CDR3: CSARPGQGSDTQYF
V: TRBV20-1
size: few
length: 14
J: TRBJ2-3

CDR3: CASSSGRLAGVNEQFF
V: TRBV5-1
size: -
length: 16
J: TRBJ2-1

CDR3: CASSLTLKDEQYF
V: TRBV7-6
size: once
length: 13
J: TRBJ2-7

CDR3: CASGQFSGANVLTF
V: TRBV7-9
size: -
length: 14
J: TRBJ2-6

CDR3: CAIRGDEGSYNEQFF
V: TRBV10-3
size: many
length: 15
J: TRBJ2-1

CDR3: CASSSGLAGERGFF
V: TRBV7-2
size: few
length: 14
J: TRBJ2-1

CDR3: CASSLDAAYWGELFF
V: TRBV7-2
size: -
length: 15
J: TRBJ2-2

CDR3: CSVMDRGPSGAFF
V: TRBV29-1
size: many
length: 13
J: TRBJ1-1

CDR3: CSVEGRGVFTEAFF
V: TRBV29-1
size: many
length: 14
J: TRBJ1-1

CDR3: CASSIRGLLDEQYF
V: TRBV12-1
size: -
length: 14
J: TRBJ2-7

CDR3: CASLDEGAYAGELFF
V: TRBV12-3/TRBV12-4
size: -
length: 15
J: TRBJ2-2